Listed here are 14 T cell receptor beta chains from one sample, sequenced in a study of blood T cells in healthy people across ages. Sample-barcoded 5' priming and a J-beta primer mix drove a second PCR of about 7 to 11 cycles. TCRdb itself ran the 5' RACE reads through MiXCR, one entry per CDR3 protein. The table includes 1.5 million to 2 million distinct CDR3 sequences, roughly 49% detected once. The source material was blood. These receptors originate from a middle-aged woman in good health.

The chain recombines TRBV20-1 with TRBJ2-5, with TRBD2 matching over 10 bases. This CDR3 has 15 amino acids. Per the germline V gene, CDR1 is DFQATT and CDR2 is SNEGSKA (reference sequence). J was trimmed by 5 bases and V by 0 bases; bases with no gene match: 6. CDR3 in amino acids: CSARDRRSGGETQYF. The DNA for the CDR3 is TGCAGTGCTAGAGATCGACGTAGCGGGGGGGAGACCCAGTACTTC.

Written as DNA, the CDR3 is TGTGCCAGCACCCTCGAACAGATTAGTTATGGCTACACCTTC. Amino acids: CASTLEQISYGYTF. The chain joins TRBV5-5 to TRBJ1-2, with no clear D. Germline CDR1 SGHKS, CDR2 YYEKEE (reference sequence). The CDR3 sequence is 14 residues long. The V end was cut by 6 bases, the J end by 5 bases, with 17 bases between.

This CDR3 reads CASSFSTGSSYNEQFF. CDR3 DNA: TGTGCCAGCAGCTTCTCGACAGGGAGTTCCTACAATGAGCAGTTCTTC. V gene TRBV7-2 combines with J gene TRBJ2-1; 7 nucleotides line up with TRBD1. V was pared by 3 bases and J by 1 base, with 6 bases of the junction left unmatched. The CDR3 is made up of 16 amino acids. CDR1 and CDR2 (germline): SGHTA, FQGNSA.

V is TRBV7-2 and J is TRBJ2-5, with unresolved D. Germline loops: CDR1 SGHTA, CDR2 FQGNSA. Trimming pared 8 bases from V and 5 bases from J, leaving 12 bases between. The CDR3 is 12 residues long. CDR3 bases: TGTGCCAGCGGATTCAACCGGGAGACCCAGTACTTC. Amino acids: CASGFNRETQYF.

The CDR3 is CASSATGTGYEETQYF. CDR3 DNA: TGTGCCAGCAGTGCGACCGGGACAGGGTACGAAGAGACCCAGTACTTC. The chain combines TRBV28 with TRBJ2-5; 9 bases align to TRBD1. Germline V gives CDR1 MDHEN, CDR2 SYDVKM. Unmatched junction bases numbered 10, after V lost 5 bases and J lost 3 bases. The CDR3 is 16 residues long. Looking up the rest from reference TRBV28 and TRBJ2-5 gives the full variable domain: DVKVTQSSRYLVKRTGEKVFLECVQDMDHENMFWYRQDPGLGLRLIYFSYDVKMKEKGDIPEGYSVSREKKERFSLILESASTNQTSMYLCASSATGTGYEETQYFGPGTRLLVL.

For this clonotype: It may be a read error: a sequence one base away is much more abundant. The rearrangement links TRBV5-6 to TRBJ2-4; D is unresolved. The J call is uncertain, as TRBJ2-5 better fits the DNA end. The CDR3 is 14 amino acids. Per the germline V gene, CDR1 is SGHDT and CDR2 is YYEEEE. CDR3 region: CASSFTAYQETQYF. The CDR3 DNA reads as TGTGCCAGCAGCTTCACAGCGTACCAAGAGACCCAGTACTTC.

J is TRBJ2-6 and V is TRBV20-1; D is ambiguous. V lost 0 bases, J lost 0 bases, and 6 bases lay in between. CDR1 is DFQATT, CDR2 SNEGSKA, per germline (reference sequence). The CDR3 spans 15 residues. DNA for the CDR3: TGCAGTGCTAGAGATGAAGACTCTGGGGCCAACGTCCTGACTTTC. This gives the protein CSARDEDSGANVLTF.

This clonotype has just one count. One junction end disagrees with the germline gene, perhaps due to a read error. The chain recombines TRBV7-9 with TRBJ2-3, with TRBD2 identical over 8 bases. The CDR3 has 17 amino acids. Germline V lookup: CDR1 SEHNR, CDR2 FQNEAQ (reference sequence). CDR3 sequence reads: CASSPARGAGGTETQYF. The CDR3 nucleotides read TGTGCCAGCAGCCCCGCCCGGGGGGCGGGAGGCACAGAGACGCAGTATTTT.

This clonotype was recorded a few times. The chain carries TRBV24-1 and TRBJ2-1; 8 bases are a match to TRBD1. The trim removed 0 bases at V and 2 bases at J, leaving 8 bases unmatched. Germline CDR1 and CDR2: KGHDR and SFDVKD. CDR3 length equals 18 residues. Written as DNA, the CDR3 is TGTGCCACCAGTGATTTGCCCGCTCAGGGGGCGGCCTACAATGAGCAGTTCTTC. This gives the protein CATSDLPAQGAAYNEQFF.

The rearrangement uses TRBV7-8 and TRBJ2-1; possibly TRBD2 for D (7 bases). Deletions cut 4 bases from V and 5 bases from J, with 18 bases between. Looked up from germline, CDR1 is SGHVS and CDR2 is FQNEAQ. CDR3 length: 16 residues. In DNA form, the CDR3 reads TGTGCCAGCAGCTCCCCCCGGGGCGGGGGCAACAATGAGCAGTTCTTC. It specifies CASSSPRGGGNNEQFF.

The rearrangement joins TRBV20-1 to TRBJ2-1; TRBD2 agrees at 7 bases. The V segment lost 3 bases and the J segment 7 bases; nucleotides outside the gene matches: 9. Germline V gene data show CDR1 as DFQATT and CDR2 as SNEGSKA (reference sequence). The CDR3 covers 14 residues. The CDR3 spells CSASGRGLPNEQFF. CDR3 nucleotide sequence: TGCAGTGCTAGCGGGCGGGGGTTACCGAATGAGCAGTTCTTC.

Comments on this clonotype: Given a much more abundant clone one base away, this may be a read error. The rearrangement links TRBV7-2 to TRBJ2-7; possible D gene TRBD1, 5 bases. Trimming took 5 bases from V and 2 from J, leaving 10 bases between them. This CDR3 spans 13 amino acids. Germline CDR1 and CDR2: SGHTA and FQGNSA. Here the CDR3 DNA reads TGTGCCAGCAGCGTAGTGACAGCCTACGAGCAGTACTTC. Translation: CASSVVTAYEQYF. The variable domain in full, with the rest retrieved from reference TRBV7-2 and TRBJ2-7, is GAGVSQSPSNKVTEKGKDVELRCDPISGHTALYWYRQSLGQGLEFLIYFQGNSAPDKSGLPSDRFSAERTGGSVSTLTIQRTQQEDSAVYLCASSVVTAYEQYFGPGTRLTVT.

The CDR3 sequence: CASMAGSAVPLHF. CDR3 in DNA: TGTGCCAGCATGGCGGGGTCCGCTGTACCCCTCCACTTT. The V gene is TRBV6-5, the J gene TRBJ1-6; no definite D call. The germline gives CDR1 MNHEY, CDR2 SVGAGI. The CDR3 totals 13 residues. V was pared by 7 bases and J by 12 bases, with 16 bases between.

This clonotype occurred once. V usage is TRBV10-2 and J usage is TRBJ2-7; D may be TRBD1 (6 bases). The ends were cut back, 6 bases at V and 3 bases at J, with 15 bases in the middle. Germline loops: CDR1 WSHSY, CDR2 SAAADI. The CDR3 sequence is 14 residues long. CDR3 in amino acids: CASRESGTNYEQYF. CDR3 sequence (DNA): TGCGCCAGCAGGGAATCCGGGACAAACTACGAGCAGTACTTC.